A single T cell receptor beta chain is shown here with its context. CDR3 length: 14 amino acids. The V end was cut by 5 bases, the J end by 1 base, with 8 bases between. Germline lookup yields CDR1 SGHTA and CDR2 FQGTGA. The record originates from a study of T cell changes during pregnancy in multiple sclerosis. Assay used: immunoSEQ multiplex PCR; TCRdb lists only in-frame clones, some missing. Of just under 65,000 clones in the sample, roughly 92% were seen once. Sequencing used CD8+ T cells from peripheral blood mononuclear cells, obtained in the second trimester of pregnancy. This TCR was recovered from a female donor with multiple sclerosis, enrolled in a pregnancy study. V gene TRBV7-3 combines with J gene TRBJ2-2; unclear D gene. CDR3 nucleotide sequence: TGTGCCAGCAGCCCCAGTGTGAACACCGGGGAGCTGTTTTTT. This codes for CASSPSVNTGELFF.